Sequencing of this T cell receptor beta chain was carried out in a study of OX40 agonist ivuxolimab in advanced cancers. Generated by immunoSEQ multiplex PCR, the TCRdb table keeps only in-frame clones and is missing some. The data contain 76,000 or so clones, about 89% of them singletons. The germline V and J ends were trimmed by 1 base and 1 base, with 7 bases remaining between them. The CDR3 is 14 residues long. Looked up from germline, CDR1 is MNHNS and CDR2 is SASEGT. This sequence joins TRBV6-1 and TRBJ1-1, with D possibly being TRBD1 (6 bases). This TCR came from an adult with an advanced solid tumor such as melanoma, head and neck, liver or kidney cancer. The specimen was CD4+ or CD8+ T cells sorted from blood, collected in a trial of the OX40 agonist ivuxolimab. CDR3 bases: TGTGCCAGCAGTGAAGGACAGGAGAACACTGAAGCTTTCTTT. This encodes CASSEGQENTEAFF.